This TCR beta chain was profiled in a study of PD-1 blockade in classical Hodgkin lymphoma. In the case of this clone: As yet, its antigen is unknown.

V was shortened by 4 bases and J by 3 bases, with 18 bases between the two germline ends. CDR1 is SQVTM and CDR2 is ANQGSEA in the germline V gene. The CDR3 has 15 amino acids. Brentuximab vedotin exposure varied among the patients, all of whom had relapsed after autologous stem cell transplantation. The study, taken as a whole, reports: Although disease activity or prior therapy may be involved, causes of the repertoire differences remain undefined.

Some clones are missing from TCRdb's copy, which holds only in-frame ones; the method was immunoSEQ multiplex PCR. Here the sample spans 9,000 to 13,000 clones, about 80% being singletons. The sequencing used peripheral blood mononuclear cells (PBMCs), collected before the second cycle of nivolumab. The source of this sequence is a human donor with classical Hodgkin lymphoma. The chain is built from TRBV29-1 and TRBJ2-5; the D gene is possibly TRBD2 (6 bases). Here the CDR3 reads CSVANGGPWEETQYF. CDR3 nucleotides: TGCAGCGTTGCGAATGGAGGGCCGTGGGAAGAGACCCAGTACTTC.